Included here is one TCR beta chain sequence, with context. Its target is unknown. TCRdb's copy holds only in-frame clones and misses some; the assay was immunoSEQ multiplex PCR. The sample lists about 14,000 clones; around 72% were seen once. The data belong to a study of radiotherapy plus CTLA-4 blockade in lung cancer. Study context: Objective responses were documented in 15% to 20% of patients, with disease control in about 31%. Study results and limitations: Strongest reported response predictors: early blood clone changes and post-radiation interferon-beta.

The CDR3 is 15 residues long. The V gene's germline CDR1 is SEHNR and CDR2 FQNEAQ (reference sequence). V was shortened by 5 bases and J by 5 bases, with 15 bases between the two germline ends. Ipilimumab-mediated CTLA-4 blockade plus focal radiation was given to patients having chemo-refractory metastatic non-small-cell lung cancer. The clonotype originates from a human donor with non-small cell lung cancer whose response to radiotherapy plus ipilimumab could not be evaluated. The sequencing here drew on peripheral blood, taken from a patient treated with radiotherapy plus ipilimumab. The chain has TRBV7-9 and TRBJ1-4; possibly TRBD1 for D (5 bases). This CDR3 is CASSPAGPTNEKLFF. DNA for the CDR3: TGTGCCAGCAGCCCCGCGGGACCGACGAATGAAAAACTGTTTTTT. The full variable domain, rest sourced from reference TRBV7-9 and TRBJ1-4, is DTGVSQNPRHKITKRGQNVTFRCDPISEHNRLYWYRQTLGQGPEFLTYFQNEAQLEKSRLLSDRFSAERPKGSFSTLEIQRTEQGDSAMYLCASSPAGPTNEKLFFGSGTQLSVL.